These 23 T cell receptor beta chains were sequenced from one sample in a study of T-cell memory formation after mild COVID-19. TCRdb recomputed calls from the 5' RACE reads with MiXCR, one row per CDR3 protein. The repertoire holds 500,000 to 550,000 distinct CDR3 sequences, with approximately 20% as singletons. Sequencing was performed on PBMCs or a T cell subset sorted from them (not recorded which). These receptor sequences come from an adult woman who had mild COVID-19 (a few samples of this study predate the infection). Cell type and time point are not known.

This clonotype has just a few counts. V is TRBV12-3 or TRBV12-4 and J is TRBJ1-5; D is ambiguous. V lost 3 bases, J lost 6 bases, and 12 bases lay in between. CDR3 length: 14 residues. CDR3 sequence (DNA): TGTGCCAGCAGTTTTCTCAGTATCGGTCAGCCCCAGCATTTT. Protein sequence: CASSFLSIGQPQHF.

This clonotype is a singleton in its sample. V usage is TRBV24-1 and J usage is TRBJ2-2; weak D call: TRBD1 (6 bases). This CDR3 is 13 amino acids long. Germline assignment: CDR1 KGHDR and CDR2 SFDVKD. Trimming left V 9 bases short and J 0 bases short, with 7 bases between. This CDR3 is CATRQANTGELFF. DNA of the CDR3: TGTGCCACCCGACAGGCGAACACCGGGGAGCTGTTTTTT.

This clonotype was observed at least ten times. The chain couples TRBV27 to TRBJ1-4; D call uncertain. Per germline, CDR1 MNHEY and CDR2 SMNVEV (reference sequence). The CDR3 has 14 amino acids. V was pared by 5 bases and J by 8 bases, with 15 bases between. CDR3 sequence: CASSHGRAGEKLFF. The CDR3 coding sequence is TGTGCCAGCAGTCACGGACGTGCTGGCGAAAAACTGTTTTTT.

This clonotype was counted a few times. CDR3 residues: CASSYSPPDTQYF. The CDR3 nucleotides read TGTGCCAGCAGTTACAGTCCCCCAGATACGCAGTATTTT. The chain combines TRBV12-3 or TRBV12-4 with TRBJ2-3; D unclear. The CDR3 length is 13 residues. The V end was cut by 4 bases, the J end by 4 bases, with 9 bases between.

V is TRBV6-1 and J is TRBJ1-4, with D perhaps TRBD1 (5 bases). There are 13 residues in the CDR3. The germline V gene has CDR1 MNHNS and CDR2 SASEGT. Trimming took off 7 bases at V and 8 bases at J, with 14 bases between the two ends. The CDR3 here is CASTGPSTEKLFF. The CDR3 bases are TGTGCCAGCACGGGACCGTCAACGGAAAAACTGTTTTTT.

This clonotype was observed a few times. The chain links TRBV23-1 to TRBJ2-7; D call uncertain. TRBV23-1 is labeled an ORF, and its function is uncertain. V lost 4 bases to trimming and J lost 2 bases, with 18 bases between them. This CDR3 has 16 amino acids. CDR3 in amino acids: CASSPPSGWAAYEQYF. CDR3 nucleotide sequence: TGCGCCAGCAGTCCGCCTTCTGGATGGGCGGCCTACGAGCAGTACTTC.

The chain is built from TRBV5-1 and TRBJ2-3; 12 positions agree with TRBD2. The germline CDR1 and CDR2 sequences are SGHRS and YFSETQ. J was trimmed by 3 bases and V by 4 bases; bases with no gene match: 6. The CDR3 is 16 amino acids. The CDR3 nucleotides are TGCGCCAGCAGCCCAGGGACTAGCGGGTTGACAGATACGCAGTATTTT. This encodes CASSPGTSGLTDTQYF.

The chain couples TRBV5-3 to TRBJ2-7, with D possibly called TRBD1 or TRBD2 (5 bases each). TRBV5-3 is treated as an ORF (open reading frame) with a function not yet certain. The V end lost 3 bases, the J end lost 2 bases, and 18 bases lay between the germline ends. The CDR3 is made up of 16 amino acids. CDR3 in amino acids: CARSCLPRGETYEQYF. DNA for the CDR3: TGTGCCAGAAGCTGCTTGCCGAGAGGGGAGACCTACGAGCAGTACTTC.

The chain employs TRBV2 and TRBJ2-7, with D possibly being TRBD1 (6 bases). This CDR3 is 16 amino acids long. The germline V gene encodes CDR1 SNHLY and CDR2 FYNNEI. The ends were cut back, 3 bases at V and 0 bases at J, with 15 bases in the middle. CDR3 region: CASSERWGRDSYEQYF. In nucleotides, the CDR3 is TGTGCCAGCAGTGAGAGGTGGGGGCGAGACTCCTACGAGCAGTACTTC. Filled out from reference TRBV2 and TRBJ2-7, the complete variable domain reads EPEVTQTPSHQVTQMGQEVILRCVPISNHLYFYWYRQILGQKVEFLVSFYNNEISEKSEIFDDQFSVERPDGSNFTLKIRSTKLEDSAMYFCASSERWGRDSYEQYFGPGTRLTVT.

This clonotype has more than one count but fewer than ten. The chain is built from TRBV14 and TRBJ1-2; D may be TRBD1 (6 bases). CDR3 length: 14 amino acids. The V gene's germline CDR1 is SGHDN and CDR2 FVKESK. V was trimmed by 5 bases and J by 7 bases, leaving 17 bases between them. CDR3 DNA sequence: TGTGCCAGCAGCAAGACAGGACCCGGCGGTGGCTACACCTTC. This encodes CASSKTGPGGGYTF.

This clonotype was counted at least ten times. The chain joins TRBV5-1 to TRBJ2-5; the D is unclear. With 0 bases removed from V and 0 bases from J, the gap between germline ends came to 6 bases. Per germline, CDR1 SGHRS and CDR2 YFSETQ. This CDR3 is built from 14 residues. The CDR3 reads CASSLVGNQETQYF. The DNA of the CDR3 is TGCGCCAGCAGCTTGGTGGGGAACCAAGAGACCCAGTACTTC.

The V call is TRBV7-9, the J call TRBJ1-4, with D tentatively TRBD1 (5 bases). The CDR3 has 14 residues. V was cut by 5 bases and J by 5 bases, with 12 bases left in between. Per the germline V gene, CDR1 is SEHNR and CDR2 is FQNEAQ (reference sequence). The CDR3 region is CASSRPGLNEKLFF. DNA of the CDR3: TGTGCCAGCAGCCGCCCGGGACTAAATGAAAAACTGTTTTTT. Variable domain in full (rest from reference TRBV7-9 and TRBJ1-4): DTGVSQNPRHKITKRGQNVTFRCDPISEHNRLYWYRQTLGQGPEFLTYFQNEAQLEKSRLLSDRFSAERPKGSFSTLEIQRTEQGDSAMYLCASSRPGLNEKLFFGSGTQLSVL.

This clonotype was seen only a few times. The chain recombines TRBV7-3 with TRBJ2-3; 8 bases are shared with TRBD1. CDR3 length: 16 residues. J lost 6 bases, V lost 5 bases, and 13 bases had no gene match. CDR1 and CDR2 (germline): SGHTA, FQGTGA. The CDR3 loop is CASSTGQGGLWDTQYF. The DNA of the CDR3 is TGTGCCAGCAGCACCGGACAGGGCGGACTTTGGGATACGCAGTATTTT. Supplemented by reference TRBV7-3 and TRBJ2-3, the full variable domain reads GAGVSQTPSNKVTEKGKYVELRCDPISGHTALYWYRQSLGQGPEFLIYFQGTGAADDSGLPNDRFFAVRPEGSVSTLKIQRTERGDSAVYLCASSTGQGGLWDTQYFGPGTRLTVL.

V gene TRBV20-1 combines with J gene TRBJ1-1; no firm D call. V dropped 3 bases and J dropped 1 base, with 9 bases sitting between them. From germline, CDR1 is DFQATT and CDR2 SNEGSKA (reference sequence). The length of the CDR3 is 13 residues. The CDR3, as DNA: TGCAGTGCTAGTATCCCGGGGAACACTGAAGCTTTCTTT. Protein sequence: CSASIPGNTEAFF.

This clonotype was observed a single time. One end of the junction fails to match germline, which may point to a read error. The rearrangement uses TRBV12-3 or TRBV12-4 and TRBJ1-5; D might be TRBD1 (5 bases). The CDR3 extends over 16 amino acids. In DNA, the CDR3 is TGTGCCAGCAGCAGCCAATCAGGGATTTCCAATCAGCCCCAGAATTTT. Protein: CASSSQSGISNQPQNF.

The sample holds many counts of this clonotype. The J gene is TRBJ2-1, the V gene TRBV7-3, with D possibly TRBD1 on 6 matching bases. This CDR3 is built from 14 residues. Trimming took off 5 bases at V and 0 bases at J, with 8 bases between the two ends. Germline V CDR1 and CDR2: SGHTA, FQGTGA. The CDR3: CASSRGGSYNEQFF. The DNA for the CDR3 is TGTGCCAGCAGCCGAGGGGGCTCCTACAATGAGCAGTTCTTC.

The chain recombines TRBV13 with TRBJ2-7; D possibly corresponds to TRBD1 (5 bases). Trimming cost V 5 bases and J 0 bases, with 14 bases left between them. Germline CDR1 reads PRHDT; CDR2 reads FYEKMQ (reference sequence). There are 15 residues in the CDR3. CDR3: CASSPSRARSYEQYF. The DNA of the CDR3 is TGTGCCAGCAGCCCCTCCAGGGCCCGCTCCTACGAGCAGTACTTC.

V is TRBV11-2 and J is TRBJ1-1; D unclear. The CDR3 is 14 residues long. CDR1 and CDR2 from the germline V gene are SGHAT and FQNNGV. Deletions cut 5 bases from V and 1 base from J, with 11 bases between. CDR3 DNA: TGTGCCAGCAGCACCAGAACATCGAACACTGAAGCTTTCTTT. Its protein is CASSTRTSNTEAFF.

J is TRBJ2-7 and V is TRBV5-4, with D maybe TRBD2 (5 bases). V lost 4 bases to trimming and J lost 2 bases, with 13 bases between them. CDR3 size: 14 residues. The germline CDR1 and CDR2 sequences are SGHNT and YYREEE (reference sequence). In nucleotides, the CDR3 is TGTGCCAGCAGCATCTCCGGGGTAACCTACGAGCAGTACTTC. Amino acid sequence: CASSISGVTYEQYF. The whole variable domain, remainder taken from reference TRBV5-4 and TRBJ2-7, is ETGVTQSPTHLIKTRGQQVTLRCSSQSGHNTVSWYQQALGQGPQFIFQYYREEENGRGNFPPRFSGLQFPNYSSELNVNALELDDSALYLCASSISGVTYEQYFGPGTRLTVT.

This rearrangement joins TRBV20-1 to TRBJ2-1, with unresolved D. Deletions cut 1 base from V and 4 bases from J, with 5 bases between. This CDR3 comprises 12 residues. The germline V gene has CDR1 DFQATT and CDR2 SNEGSKA (reference sequence). The CDR3 DNA sequence: TGCAGTGCTAGAGCGCGGTACAATGAGCAGTTCTTC. Translated: CSARARYNEQFF.

The CDR3 DNA is TGTGCCAGCAGCCCCGATGCAGGGGCTGGCTACACCTTC. Translation: CASSPDAGAGYTF. V gene TRBV7-9 combines with J gene TRBJ1-2, with a possible D match to TRBD1 (6 bases). V was cut by 5 bases and J by 7 bases, with 14 bases left in between. The V gene's germline CDR1 is SEHNR and CDR2 FQNEAQ (reference sequence). The CDR3 contains 13 residues. Complete variable domain (other parts from reference TRBV7-9 and TRBJ1-2): DTGVSQNPRHKITKRGQNVTFRCDPISEHNRLYWYRQTLGQGPEFLTYFQNEAQLEKSRLLSDRFSAERPKGSFSTLEIQRTEQGDSAMYLCASSPDAGAGYTFGSGTRLTVV.

The genes are TRBV29-1 and TRBJ2-2; D is possibly TRBD1 (6 bases). The CDR3 has 15 amino acids. Per germline, CDR1 SQVTM and CDR2 ANQGSEA. V lost 5 bases, J lost 5 bases, and 18 bases lay in between. The DNA for the CDR3 is TGCAGCGTTAACATTAGGGGGATGGAAACCGGGGAGCTGTTTTTT. Amino acids: CSVNIRGMETGELFF.

J is TRBJ2-7 and V is TRBV29-1; D may correspond to TRBD1 or TRBD2 (5 bases each). This CDR3 contains 15 residues. Trimming left V 4 bases short and J 2 bases short, with 18 bases between. Germline V gives CDR1 SQVTM, CDR2 ANQGSEA. The chain's CDR3 is CSVVRGRGGTYEQYF. The CDR3, as DNA: TGCAGCGTTGTAAGGGGACGAGGAGGAACCTACGAGCAGTACTTC.